These T cell receptor beta chains were read from a single sample in a study of cytomegalovirus exposure and HLA in healthy donors. Assay used: immunoSEQ multiplex PCR; TCRdb lists only in-frame clones, some missing. Of 100,000 to 150,000 clones in the sample, 80% to 90% were seen once. Specimen: PBMCs. The receptors stem from a woman between 40 and 50 years old in good health and CMV-seropositive. Each CDR3 is given with its conserved first and last residue. Fields, in order: D gene, J gene, clone size, V gene, CDR3 DNA, CDR3 protein. D genes are given only for firm matches. A clone size is listed for some rows: how often the clone was seen (once, few, many), or a class if it is expanded.

D gene: TRBD2
J gene: TRBJ2-1
clone size: -
V gene: TRBV11-3
CDR3 DNA: TGTGCCAGCAGCGTAGGGACTAGCGGGTCCAATGAGCAGTTCTTC
CDR3 protein: CASSVGTSGSNEQFF

D gene: TRBD2
J gene: TRBJ2-5
clone size: -
V gene: TRBV5-1
CDR3 DNA: TGCGCCAGCAGCTCCACTAGCGGGAGGGGAGAGACCCAGTACTTC
CDR3 protein: CASSSTSGRGETQYF

D gene: TRBD1
J gene: TRBJ2-2
clone size: -
V gene: TRBV6-5
CDR3 DNA: TGTGCCAGCAGTGGGACAGTTCTCACCGGGGAGCTGTTTTTT
CDR3 protein: CASSGTVLTGELFF

D gene: TRBD1
J gene: TRBJ1-5
clone size: -
V gene: TRBV7-9
CDR3 DNA: TGTGCCAGCAGCCACCCGGGACAGGGGCTTGATAGCAATCAGCCCCAGCATTTT
CDR3 protein: CASSHPGQGLDSNQPQHF

D gene: -
J gene: TRBJ2-3
clone size: -
V gene: TRBV5-1
CDR3 DNA: TGCGCCAGCAGCTTTAACGAGGGAGATACGCAGTATTTT
CDR3 protein: CASSFNEGDTQYF

D gene: -
J gene: TRBJ1-4
clone size: -
V gene: TRBV30
CDR3 DNA: TGTGCCTGGGGCCTAGGAGGAAAACTGTTTTTT
CDR3 protein: CAWGLGGKLFF

D gene: -
J gene: TRBJ2-1
clone size: -
V gene: TRBV19
CDR3 DNA: TGTGCCAGTAGTACCAGCTCCTACAATGAGCAGTTCTTC
CDR3 protein: CASSTSSYNEQFF

D gene: -
J gene: TRBJ2-2
clone size: -
V gene: TRBV5-6
CDR3 DNA: TGTGCCAGCAGCTTCGCGGGACCACGGGCCGGGGAGCTGTTTTTT
CDR3 protein: CASSFAGPRAGELFF

D gene: -
J gene: TRBJ2-5
clone size: -
V gene: TRBV11-2
CDR3 DNA: TGTGCCAGCAGCTTAATGGTGGGAGGTGGGGCCCAGTACTTC
CDR3 protein: CASSLMVGGGAQYF

D gene: -
J gene: TRBJ2-3
clone size: -
V gene: TRBV7-2
CDR3 DNA: TGTGCCAGCAGCTTAGTTAGCGCGGGTGCAGATACGCAGTATTTT
CDR3 protein: CASSLVSAGADTQYF

D gene: TRBD2
J gene: TRBJ2-7
clone size: many
V gene: TRBV2
CDR3 DNA: TGTGCCAGCAGTTCCGGGACTAGCTTCTACGAGCAGTACTTC
CDR3 protein: CASSSGTSFYEQYF

D gene: TRBD1
J gene: TRBJ1-5
clone size: -
V gene: TRBV6-1
CDR3 DNA: TGTGCCAGCAGTGGTGGACAGGGGCCTCAGCCCCAGCATTTT
CDR3 protein: CASSGGQGPQPQHF

D gene: TRBD1
J gene: TRBJ1-3
clone size: -
V gene: TRBV18
CDR3 DNA: TGTGCCAGCTCACCTCCGGGACAGGGGCTGGGTGAGGCTGGAAACACCATATATTTT
CDR3 protein: CASSPPGQGLGEAGNTIYF

D gene: TRBD1
J gene: TRBJ1-2
clone size: -
V gene: TRBV10-1
CDR3 DNA: TGCGCCAGCAGTGAGGGACAGGACTATGGCTACACCTTC
CDR3 protein: CASSEGQDYGYTF

D gene: -
J gene: TRBJ1-5
clone size: -
V gene: TRBV18
CDR3 DNA: TGTGCCAGCTCACGTGTGCAGGGAGGAAATCAGCCCCAGCATTTT
CDR3 protein: CASSRVQGGNQPQHF

D gene: TRBD1
J gene: TRBJ1-4
clone size: -
V gene: TRBV28
CDR3 DNA: TGTGCCAGCAGTCCCGGGACAGGGGCTGAAAAACTGTTTTTT
CDR3 protein: CASSPGTGAEKLFF

D gene: TRBD1
J gene: TRBJ1-1
clone size: -
V gene: TRBV19
CDR3 DNA: TGTGCCAGTAGTACCCGGGACAGGGGGAGGACTGAAGCTTTCTTT
CDR3 protein: CASSTRDRGRTEAFF

D gene: TRBD1
J gene: TRBJ2-5
clone size: -
V gene: TRBV9
CDR3 DNA: TGTGCCAGCAGCGTGGGACAGGGGCAAGAGACCCAGTACTTC
CDR3 protein: CASSVGQGQETQYF

D gene: -
J gene: TRBJ1-4
clone size: -
V gene: TRBV30
CDR3 DNA: TGTGCCTGGAGGAAACAGGGAAGAAATGAAAAACTGTTTTTT
CDR3 protein: CAWRKQGRNEKLFF

D gene: TRBD2
J gene: TRBJ2-3
clone size: once
V gene: TRBV11-1
CDR3 DNA: TGTGCCAGCAGCTTAGTGGTAGCGGGAGCGGCAGATACGCAGTATTTT
CDR3 protein: CASSLVVAGAADTQYF

D gene: TRBD1
J gene: TRBJ2-1
clone size: few
V gene: TRBV2
CDR3 DNA: TGTGCCAGCAGTGAAGCTTGGACAGGGAAAAACTACAATGAGCAGTTCTTC
CDR3 protein: CASSEAWTGKNYNEQFF

D gene: TRBD1
J gene: TRBJ1-2
clone size: -
V gene: TRBV7-2
CDR3 DNA: TGTGCCAGCAGCTTAATCACTGGGCAGGGGGAGAATGGCTACACCTTC
CDR3 protein: CASSLITGQGENGYTF

D gene: TRBD2
J gene: TRBJ2-7
clone size: -
V gene: TRBV10-3
CDR3 DNA: TGTGCCATCAGTGAGTCCATCGGACTAGCGGGAGGTTACGAGCAGTACTTC
CDR3 protein: CAISESIGLAGGYEQYF

D gene: -
J gene: TRBJ2-1
clone size: -
V gene: TRBV19
CDR3 DNA: TGTGCCAGTAGTATTTCAATGGAGGGTTACAATGAGCAGTTCTTC
CDR3 protein: CASSISMEGYNEQFF

D gene: TRBD1
J gene: TRBJ2-1
clone size: -
V gene: TRBV28
CDR3 DNA: TGTGCCAGCAGTCCCCGACAGGGGGTTTATGAGCAGTTCTTC
CDR3 protein: CASSPRQGVYEQFF

D gene: -
J gene: TRBJ2-5
clone size: -
V gene: TRBV5-1
CDR3 DNA: TGCGCCAGCAGCCCACTTAAAACGTCAGGGCGGACTAACCAAGAGACCCAGTACTTC
CDR3 protein: CASSPLKTSGRTNQETQYF

D gene: -
J gene: TRBJ1-1
clone size: -
V gene: TRBV10-3
CDR3 DNA: TGTGCCATCAGTGAGACCTACCAGGGGATGAGGGCTGAAGCTTTCTTT
CDR3 protein: CAISETYQGMRAEAFF

D gene: -
J gene: TRBJ2-3
clone size: -
V gene: TRBV5-6
CDR3 DNA: TGTGCCAGCAGCCAACAGAGCACAGATACGCAGTATTTT
CDR3 protein: CASSQQSTDTQYF

D gene: -
J gene: TRBJ1-6
clone size: -
V gene: TRBV25-1
CDR3 DNA: TGTGCCAGCAGTGAATTCGGGGGTAATTCACCCCTCCACTTT
CDR3 protein: CASSEFGGNSPLHF

D gene: TRBD1
J gene: TRBJ2-7
clone size: -
V gene: TRBV7-7
CDR3 DNA: TGTGCTAGCAGTGGGACAGGGGGCAGGGAGCAGTACTTC
CDR3 protein: CASSGTGGREQYF

D gene: -
J gene: TRBJ1-6
clone size: -
V gene: TRBV9
CDR3 DNA: TGTGCCAGCAGCGTAGAAAGCCCAGGTTTCCCGCGTCGAACCCTCCACTTT
CDR3 protein: CASSVESPGFPRRTLHF

D gene: -
J gene: TRBJ2-5
clone size: -
V gene: TRBV7-2
CDR3 DNA: TGTGCCAGCAGCCCCGATAGGCGGGAGACCCAGTACTTC
CDR3 protein: CASSPDRRETQYF

D gene: -
J gene: TRBJ2-1
clone size: -
V gene: TRBV14
CDR3 DNA: TGTGCCAGCAGCCTTCTCCAGAGGAATGAGCAGTTCTTC
CDR3 protein: CASSLLQRNEQFF

D gene: TRBD1
J gene: TRBJ1-4
clone size: -
V gene: TRBV29-1
CDR3 DNA: TGCAGCGTTGCCGGGACAGGGGTTGCAACTAATGAAAAACTGTTTTTT
CDR3 protein: CSVAGTGVATNEKLFF

D gene: -
J gene: TRBJ2-3
clone size: -
V gene: TRBV5-6
CDR3 DNA: TGTGCCAGCAGCTTGACAAACACAGATACGCAGTATTTT
CDR3 protein: CASSLTNTDTQYF

D gene: TRBD1
J gene: TRBJ2-6
clone size: -
V gene: TRBV25-1
CDR3 DNA: TGTGCCAGCAGTGATTCAGGGGGCGATGGGGCCAACGTCCTGACTTTC
CDR3 protein: CASSDSGGDGANVLTF

D gene: TRBD2
J gene: TRBJ2-5
clone size: -
V gene: TRBV5-8
CDR3 DNA: TGTGCCAGCAGCCCGGGGGGGCAGGGGACTACACCGTACTTC
CDR3 protein: CASSPGGQGTTPYF

D gene: TRBD2
J gene: TRBJ2-7
clone size: -
V gene: TRBV5-1
CDR3 DNA: TGCGCCAGCAGCTTGTTTAGCGGGAGCTCCTACGAGCAGTACTTC
CDR3 protein: CASSLFSGSSYEQYF

D gene: -
J gene: TRBJ2-7
clone size: few
V gene: TRBV5-1
CDR3 DNA: TGCGCCAGCAGCTTGGCCGAGGGCCCCTACGAGCAGTACTTC
CDR3 protein: CASSLAEGPYEQYF

D gene: -
J gene: TRBJ2-3
clone size: -
V gene: TRBV21-1
CDR3 DNA: TGTGCCAGCAGCAAAGCGCCTATGGGACAGGATACTGATACGCAGTATTTT
CDR3 protein: CASSKAPMGQDTDTQYF

D gene: -
J gene: TRBJ2-5
clone size: -
V gene: TRBV7-2
CDR3 DNA: TGTGCCAGCAGCCCTGGTGCCGGAGAGACCCAGTACTTC
CDR3 protein: CASSPGAGETQYF

D gene: TRBD1
J gene: TRBJ1-5
clone size: -
V gene: TRBV7-9
CDR3 DNA: TGTGCCAGCAGCCTCACGACAGGGGTGGGATATAGCAATCAGCCCCAGCATTTT
CDR3 protein: CASSLTTGVGYSNQPQHF

D gene: -
J gene: TRBJ2-3
clone size: -
V gene: TRBV9
CDR3 DNA: TGTGCCAGCAGCGTAGACAGCGGTGACACAGATACGCGGTATTTT
CDR3 protein: CASSVDSGDTDTRYF

D gene: -
J gene: TRBJ2-3
clone size: once
V gene: TRBV9
CDR3 DNA: TGTGCCAGCAGCAAAGTGGGCAGGGGGACTACAGATACGCAGTATTTT
CDR3 protein: CASSKVGRGTTDTQYF

D gene: -
J gene: TRBJ2-1
clone size: -
V gene: TRBV19
CDR3 DNA: TGTGCCACGGGTAGCGTAGCCTACAATGAGCAGTTCTTC
CDR3 protein: CATGSVAYNEQFF

D gene: -
J gene: TRBJ1-2
clone size: many
V gene: TRBV5-1
CDR3 DNA: TGCGCCAGCAGCGATTGGAGGGGTGGTGGCTACACCTTC
CDR3 protein: CASSDWRGGGYTF